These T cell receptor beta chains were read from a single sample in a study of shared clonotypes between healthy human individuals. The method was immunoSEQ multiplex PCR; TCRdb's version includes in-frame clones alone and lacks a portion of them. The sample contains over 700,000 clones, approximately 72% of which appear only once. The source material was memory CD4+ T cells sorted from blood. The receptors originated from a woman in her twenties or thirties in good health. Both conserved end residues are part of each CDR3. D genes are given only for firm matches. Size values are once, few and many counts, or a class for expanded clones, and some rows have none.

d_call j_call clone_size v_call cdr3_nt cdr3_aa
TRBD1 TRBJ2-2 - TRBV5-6 TGTGCCAGCAGCAGGACAGGGGATTTCACCGGGGAGCTGTTTTTT CASSRTGDFTGELFF
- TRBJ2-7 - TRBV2 TGTGCCAGCAGAATATCCGGGAGCGAGGGCGAGCAGTACTTC CASRISGSEGEQYF
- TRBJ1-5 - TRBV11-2 TGTGCCAGCAGCATAGACACTTACAATCAGCCCCAGCATTTT CASSIDTYNQPQHF
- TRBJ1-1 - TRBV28 TGTGCCAGCAGTCGGACAGACTCGGAGGCTTTCTTT CASSRTDSEAFF
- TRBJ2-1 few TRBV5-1 TGCGCCAGCAGCGCACTAGTAGTACCAAGCAATGAGCAGTTCTTC CASSALVVPSNEQFF
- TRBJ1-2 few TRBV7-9 TGTGCCAGCAGCATATATCCACAGTTAAGGATGCGGGGCTACACCTTC CASSIYPQLRMRGYTF
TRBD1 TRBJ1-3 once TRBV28 TGTGCCAGCAGTTCCCCGGACAGGGTTAGAAACACCATATATTTT CASSSPDRVRNTIYF
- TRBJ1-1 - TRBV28 TGTGCCAGCAGTTGGCAAATGAACACTGAAGCTTTCTTT CASSWQMNTEAFF
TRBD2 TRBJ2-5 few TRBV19 TGTGCCAGTAGTACGGGAGGGCGTGCAGAGACCCAGTACTTC CASSTGGRAETQYF
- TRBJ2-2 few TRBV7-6 TGTGCCAGCACCTCCGGGGACGGGGAGCTGTTTTTT CASTSGDGELFF
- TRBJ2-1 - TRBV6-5 TGTGCCAGCAGTTACCTTTACAATGAGCAGTTCTTC CASSYLYNEQFF